This TCR beta chain is from a study of molecular identifiers for immune sequencing clone quantification. Findings and limits, study-wide: In naive cells, clones above 20 RNA copies held under 1% of molecules, whereas in effector cells they held over 98%. Sharing of a barcode by identical TCR molecules could cause highly expanded clone sizes to be underestimated.

It was with previously described methods and listed TCR primers that bulk TCR libraries were made. Each CDR3 protein gets one entry after TCRdb re-called the PCR reads with MiXCR. This table holds more than 550,000 distinct CDR3 sequences, about 25% found once. This clonotype was seen a handful of times. Its antigen is not known. This CDR3 is 14 amino acids long. Germline V gives CDR1 MNHNS, CDR2 SASEGT. Trimming shortened V by 8 bases and J by 2 bases, and 16 bases separated the two germline ends. What was sequenced was naive CD8+ T cells from blood, with Jurkat cell RNA spiked in. Documented subset: FACS-sorted CD8+CD4-CCR7+CD45RA+ naive T cells. The sequence was collected from a human donor in good health. Some libraries in this study had Jurkat cell RNA spiked in. The chain combines TRBV6-1 with TRBJ2-7; D not resolved. CDR3 sequence (DNA): TGTGCCAGCGACGCCGGTCTAGGGCCCTACGAGCAGTACTTC. Translated: CASDAGLGPYEQYF.